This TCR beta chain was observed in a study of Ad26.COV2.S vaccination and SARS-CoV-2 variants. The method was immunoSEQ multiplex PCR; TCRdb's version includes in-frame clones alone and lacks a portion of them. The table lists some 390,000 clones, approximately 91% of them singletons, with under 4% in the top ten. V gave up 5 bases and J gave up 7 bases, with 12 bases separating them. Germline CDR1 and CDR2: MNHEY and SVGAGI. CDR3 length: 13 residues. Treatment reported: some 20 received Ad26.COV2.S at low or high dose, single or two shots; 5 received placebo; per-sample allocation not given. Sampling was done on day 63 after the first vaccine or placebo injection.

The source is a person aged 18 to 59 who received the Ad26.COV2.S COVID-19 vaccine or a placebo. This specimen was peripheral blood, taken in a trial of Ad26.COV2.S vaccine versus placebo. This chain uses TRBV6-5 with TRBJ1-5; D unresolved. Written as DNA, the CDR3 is TGTGCCAGCAGTCCTGAGCCGGGGCAGCCCCAGCATTTT. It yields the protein CASSPEPGQPQHF.